This TCR beta chain was observed in a study of T cells of healthy individuals (dated by TCRdb to about 2018). In its sample, this clonotype was seen a few times. Its target antigen remains unknown. Base qualities are not recorded, but no much larger clone differs from it by a single base. The method behind the library was 5' RACE. Sequenced using an Illumina MiSeq. Using fastp at Q25 and MiXCR, TCRdb reprocessed the public reads and kept productive beta chains. CDR3 protein sequences are deduplicated, and each keeps its most common genes and DNA. For this sample the table gives nearly 100,000 distinct CDR3 sequences, of which approximately 15% were detected only once. The biggest ten clones account for 6.2% of the sample. The CDR3 contains 10 residues, cysteine and phenylalanine counted. Just the 30-base CDR3 DNA is kept, in frame starting at base 1. V loses 7 bases of germline sequence and J loses 8 bases, and the interval between the two ends is 8 bases. The germline V gene gives CDR1 as SQVTM and CDR2 as ANQGSEA.

Rearrangement joined TRBV29-1 to TRBJ2-2; the D segment cannot be called with confidence. The clonotype was recovered from a human donor in good health. The CDR3 region: CSGLTGELFF. The DNA sequence is given as TGCAGCGGGCTGACAGGGGAGCTGTTTTTT.